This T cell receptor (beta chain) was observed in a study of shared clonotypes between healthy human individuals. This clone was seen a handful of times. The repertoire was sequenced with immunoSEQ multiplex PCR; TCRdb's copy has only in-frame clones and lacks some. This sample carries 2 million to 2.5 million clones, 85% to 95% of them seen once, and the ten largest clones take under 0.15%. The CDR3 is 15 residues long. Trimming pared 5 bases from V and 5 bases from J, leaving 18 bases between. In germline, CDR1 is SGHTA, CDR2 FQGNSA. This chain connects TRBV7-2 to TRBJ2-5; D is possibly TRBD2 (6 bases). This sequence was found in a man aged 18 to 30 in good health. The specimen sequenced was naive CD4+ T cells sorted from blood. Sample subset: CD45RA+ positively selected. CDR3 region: CASSRGRRGGETQYF. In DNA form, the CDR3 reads TGTGCCAGCAGCCGAGGCCGGCGGGGTGGGGAGACCCAGTACTTC.